This TCR beta chain was retrieved from a study of blood T cell repertoires in COVID-19. The table came from immunoSEQ multiplex PCR; TCRdb's copy has only in-frame clones and leaves some out. The sample records fewer than 400,000 clones, about nine tenths being singletons. The sequence was obtained from a man aged 60 to 75 who had recovered from COVID-19. What was sequenced was PBMCs or T cells enriched from blood (not recorded which).

CDR3 nucleotide sequence: TGTGCCAGCAGTGAAGCATCGCGGGACGGATACTATGGCTACACCTTC. Its protein is CASSEASRDGYYGYTF. V and J are TRBV6-1 and TRBJ1-2; a possible D gene is TRBD1 (5 bases). This CDR3 is built from 16 residues. V lost 0 bases and J lost 3, with 14 bases in between. Germline CDR1 MNHNS, CDR2 SASEGT.